These T cell receptor beta chains were read from a single sample in a study of blood T cell repertoires in COVID-19. Generated by immunoSEQ multiplex PCR, the TCRdb table keeps only in-frame clones and is missing some. The data hold 75,000 to 85,000 clones, with approximately 78% observed a single time. Sequencing was carried out using peripheral blood. Receptor source: a human donor in a cohort sampled during active COVID-19. The CDR3 runs from the conserved cysteine through the conserved F or W. Fields, in order: D gene, V gene, clone size, J gene, CDR3 protein, CDR3 DNA. D genes are given only for firm matches. Size is stated for part of the rows, as once, few or many counts, or as a class when the clone is expanded.

-	TRBV7-2	once	TRBJ2-1	CASSLAGTTNNEQFF	TGTGCCAGCAGCTTAGCCGGGACAACGAACAATGAGCAGTTCTTC
TRBD1	TRBV7-3	-	TRBJ2-1	CASSFDVGQHNEQFF	TGTGCCAGCAGCTTCGACGTGGGACAGCACAATGAGCAGTTCTTC
TRBD2	TRBV18	-	TRBJ2-5	CASSPPGGSQETQYF	TGTGCCAGCTCACCACCGGGAGGGTCACAAGAGACCCAGTACTTC
TRBD1	TRBV19	-	TRBJ1-1	CASRIYRGQDTEAFF	TGTGCCAGTAGGATCTACAGGGGGCAGGACACTGAAGCTTTCTTT
-	TRBV9	-	TRBJ1-6	CASSVFSRNSPLHF	TGTGCCAGCAGCGTATTTTCGCGAAATTCACCCCTCCACTTT
TRBD1	TRBV6-6	once	TRBJ1-5	CASSPRPGTEIKHSNQPQHF	TGTGCCAGCAGTCCGCGCCCCGGGACAGAGATCAAACATAGCAATCAGCCCCAGCATTTT
-	TRBV6-6	-	TRBJ1-6	CASTLPGGNSPLHF	TGTGCCAGCACGCTACCCGGCGGGAATTCACCCCTCCACTTT
TRBD1	TRBV5-1	few	TRBJ2-7	CASSDKGQWTYEQYF	TGCGCCAGCAGCGATAAGGGACAGTGGACCTACGAGCAGTACTTC
-	TRBV7-9	-	TRBJ2-7	CASSSLYEQYF	TGTGCCAGCAGCTCCTTGTACGAGCAGTACTTC
-	TRBV6-1	-	TRBJ1-1	CASSEARANTEAFF	TGTGCCAGCAGTGAAGCGCGGGCGAACACTGAAGCTTTCTTT